This T cell receptor (beta chain) was recorded in a study of CD8 T cells in Susac syndrome. About the research overall: Of the sequenced Susac syndrome patients, about 6 had active disease and 8 or 9 were in remission.

V gave up 0 bases and J gave up 2 bases, with 8 bases separating them. CDR1 is GTSNPN, CDR2 SVGIG, per germline (reference sequence). The CDR3 sequence is 14 residues long. TEMRA cells were enriched by FACS, and CD4+ and CD8+ T cells were negatively isolated. RNA amounts of roughly 0.5 to 1 ug underwent reverse transcription with random hexamers. TCR beta CDR3 was amplified by immunoSEQ multiplex PCR. This amplification extended across 54 Vbeta and 13 Jbeta segments. Using its own MiXCR run on the immunoSEQ multiplex PCR reads, TCRdb lists one record per CDR3 protein. The sample contains around 200,000 distinct CDR3 sequences, around 94% of which appear only once.

The TCR originated in a human donor with Susac syndrome. The chain has TRBV30 and TRBJ1-5; no definite D call. The sample was CD4+ T cells from PBMCs. The CDR3 bases are TGTGCCTGGAGTGTACCCGGGGGCAATCAGCCCCAGCATTTT. Translation: CAWSVPGGNQPQHF.